This TCR beta chain was identified in a study of T-cell reconstitution after alpha-beta-depleted transplantation in children. This clonotype showed up just a few times. The target antigen is unknown. General study points: Diversity of TCRbeta at day 60 was high in some patients, arising from surviving recipient T cells and thymic progenitors.

For TCRbeta, the library was prepared with unique molecular identifiers. TCRdb passed the PCR reads through MiXCR, listing each CDR3 protein once. Of under 85,000 distinct CDR3 sequences detected, around a sixth appear once; the ten largest clones hold 40% to 65%. This specimen consisted of PBMCs, mostly from graft donor cells, obtained 360 days after TCRalphabeta/CD19-depleted stem cell transplant. The sequence came from a male patient between 2 and 15 years old who had a stem cell transplant for acute lymphoblastic leukemia, so the T cells may come from the graft donor.

The CDR3 coding sequence is TGTGCCAGCAGCTTAGACCGGGACAGGGACGGGCAGTACTTC. It encodes CASSLDRDRDGQYF. The chain combines TRBV11-1 with TRBJ2-7, with 9 bases lining up with TRBD1. Looked up from germline, CDR1 is SGHAT and CDR2 is FQDESV (reference sequence). The CDR3 extends over 14 amino acids. V was pared by 1 base and J by 9 bases, with 7 bases of the junction left unmatched.